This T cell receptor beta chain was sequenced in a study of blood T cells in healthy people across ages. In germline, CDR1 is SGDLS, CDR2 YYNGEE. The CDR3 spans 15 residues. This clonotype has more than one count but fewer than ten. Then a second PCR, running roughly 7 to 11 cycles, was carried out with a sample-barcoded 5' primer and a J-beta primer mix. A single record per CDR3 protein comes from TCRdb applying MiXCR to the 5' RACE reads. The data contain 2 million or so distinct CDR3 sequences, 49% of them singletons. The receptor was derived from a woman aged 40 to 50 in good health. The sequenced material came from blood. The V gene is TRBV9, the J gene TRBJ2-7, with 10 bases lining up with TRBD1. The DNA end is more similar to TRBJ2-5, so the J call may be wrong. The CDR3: CASSADRGNVETQYF. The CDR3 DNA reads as TGTGCCAGCAGCGCGGACAGGGGGAATGTTGAGACCCAGTACTTC.